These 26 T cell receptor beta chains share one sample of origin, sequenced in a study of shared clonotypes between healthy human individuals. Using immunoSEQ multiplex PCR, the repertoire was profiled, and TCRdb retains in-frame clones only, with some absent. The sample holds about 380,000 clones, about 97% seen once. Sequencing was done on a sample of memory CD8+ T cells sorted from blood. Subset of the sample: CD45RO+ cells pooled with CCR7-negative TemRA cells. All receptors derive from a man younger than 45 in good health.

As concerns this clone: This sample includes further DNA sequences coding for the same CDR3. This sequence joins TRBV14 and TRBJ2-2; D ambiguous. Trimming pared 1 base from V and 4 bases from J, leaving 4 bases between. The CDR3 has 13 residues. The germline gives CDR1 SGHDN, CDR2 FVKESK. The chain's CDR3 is CASSQVGTGELFF. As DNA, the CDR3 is TGTGCCAGCAGCCAAGTAGGCACCGGGGAGCTGTTTTTT.

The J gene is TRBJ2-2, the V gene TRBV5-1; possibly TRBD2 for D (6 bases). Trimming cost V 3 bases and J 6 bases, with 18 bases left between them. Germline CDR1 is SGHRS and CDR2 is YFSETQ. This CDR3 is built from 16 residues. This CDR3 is CASSSETSLAAGELFF. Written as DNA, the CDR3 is TGCGCCAGCAGCTCTGAGACTAGTTTGGCCGCCGGGGAGCTGTTTTTT. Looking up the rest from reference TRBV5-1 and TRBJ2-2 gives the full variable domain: KAGVTQTPRYLIKTRGQQVTLSCSPISGHRSVSWYQQTPGQGLQFLFEYFSETQRNKGNFPGRFSGRQFSNSRSEMNVSTLELGDSALYLCASSSETSLAAGELFFGEGSRLTVL.

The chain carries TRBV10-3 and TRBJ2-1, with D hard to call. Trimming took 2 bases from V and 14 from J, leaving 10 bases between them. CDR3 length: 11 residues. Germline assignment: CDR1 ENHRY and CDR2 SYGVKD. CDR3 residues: CAISEGRGKFF. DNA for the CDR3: TGTGCCATCAGTGAGGGTCGAGGAAAGTTCTTC.

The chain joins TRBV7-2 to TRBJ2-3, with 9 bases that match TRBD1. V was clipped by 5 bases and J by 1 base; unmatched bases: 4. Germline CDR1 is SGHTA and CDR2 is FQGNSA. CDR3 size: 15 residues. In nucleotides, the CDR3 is TGTGCCAGCAGCCCACAGGGGGCCCGCACAGATACGCAGTATTTT. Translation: CASSPQGARTDTQYF.

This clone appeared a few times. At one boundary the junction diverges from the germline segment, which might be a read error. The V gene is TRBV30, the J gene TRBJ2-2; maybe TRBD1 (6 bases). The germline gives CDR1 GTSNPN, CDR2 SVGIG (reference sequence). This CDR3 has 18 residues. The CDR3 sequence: CARSVYAGEIANTGELFF. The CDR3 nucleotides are TGTGCCCGGAGTGTATACGCAGGGGAGATTGCGAACACCGGGGAGCTGTTTTTT.

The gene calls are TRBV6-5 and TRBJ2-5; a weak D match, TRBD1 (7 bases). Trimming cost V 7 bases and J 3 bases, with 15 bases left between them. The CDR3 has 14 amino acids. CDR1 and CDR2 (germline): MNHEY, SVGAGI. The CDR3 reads CASTPTGRKETQYF. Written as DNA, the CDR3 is TGTGCCAGCACCCCGACAGGGAGGAAAGAGACCCAGTACTTC.

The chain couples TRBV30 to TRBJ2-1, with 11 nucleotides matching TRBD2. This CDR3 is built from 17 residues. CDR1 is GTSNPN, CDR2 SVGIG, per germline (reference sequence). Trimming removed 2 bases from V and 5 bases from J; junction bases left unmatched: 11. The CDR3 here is CAWSPVAGGLWDNEQFF. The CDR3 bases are TGTGCCTGGAGTCCTGTAGCGGGAGGGCTTTGGGACAATGAGCAGTTCTTC.

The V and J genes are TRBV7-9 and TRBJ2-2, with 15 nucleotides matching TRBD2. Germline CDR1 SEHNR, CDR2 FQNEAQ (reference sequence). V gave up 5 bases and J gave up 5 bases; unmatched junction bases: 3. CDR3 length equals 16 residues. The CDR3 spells CASSQGTSGRTGELFF. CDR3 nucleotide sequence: TGTGCCAGCAGCCAAGGGACTAGCGGGAGGACCGGGGAGCTGTTTTTT.

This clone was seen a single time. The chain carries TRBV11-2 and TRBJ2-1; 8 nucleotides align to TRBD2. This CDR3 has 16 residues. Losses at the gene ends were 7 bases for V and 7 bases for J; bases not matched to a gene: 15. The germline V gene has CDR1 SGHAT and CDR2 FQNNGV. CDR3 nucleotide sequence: TGTGCCAGCACACGAGCGGGACTACTAGCGGCGAATGAGCAGTTCTTC. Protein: CASTRAGLLAANEQFF.

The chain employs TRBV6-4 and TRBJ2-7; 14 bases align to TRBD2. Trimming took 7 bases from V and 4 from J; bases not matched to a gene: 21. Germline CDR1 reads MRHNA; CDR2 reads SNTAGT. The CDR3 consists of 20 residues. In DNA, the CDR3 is TGTGCCAGCAAGGAGTTGGTTGGACAGGGGACTAGCGGGAGAACTTACGAGCAGTACTTC. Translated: CASKELVGQGTSGRTYEQYF.

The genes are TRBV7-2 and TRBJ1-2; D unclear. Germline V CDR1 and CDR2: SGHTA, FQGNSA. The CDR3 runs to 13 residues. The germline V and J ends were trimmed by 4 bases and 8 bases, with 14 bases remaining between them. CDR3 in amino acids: CASSSMGVSGYTF. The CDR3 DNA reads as TGTGCCAGCAGCTCCATGGGCGTAAGCGGCTACACCTTC.

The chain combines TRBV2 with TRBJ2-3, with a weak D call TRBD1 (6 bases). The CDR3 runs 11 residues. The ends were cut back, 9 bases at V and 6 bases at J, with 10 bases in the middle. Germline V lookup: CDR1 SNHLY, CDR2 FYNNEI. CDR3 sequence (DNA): TGTGCCAGTACAGGGCGGGATACGCAGTATTTT. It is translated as CASTGRDTQYF.

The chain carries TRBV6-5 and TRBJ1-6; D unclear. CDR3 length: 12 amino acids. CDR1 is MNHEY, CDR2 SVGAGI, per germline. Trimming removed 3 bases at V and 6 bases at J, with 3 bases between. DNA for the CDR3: TGTGCCAGCAGTTATCCTAATTCACCCCTCCACTTT. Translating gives CASSYPNSPLHF.

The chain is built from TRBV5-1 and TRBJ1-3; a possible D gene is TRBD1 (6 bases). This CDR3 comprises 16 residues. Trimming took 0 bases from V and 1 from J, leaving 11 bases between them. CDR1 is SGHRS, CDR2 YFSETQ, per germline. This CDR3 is CASSLEPQGSGNTIYF. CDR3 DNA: TGCGCCAGCAGCTTGGAACCACAGGGTTCTGGAAACACCATATATTTT.

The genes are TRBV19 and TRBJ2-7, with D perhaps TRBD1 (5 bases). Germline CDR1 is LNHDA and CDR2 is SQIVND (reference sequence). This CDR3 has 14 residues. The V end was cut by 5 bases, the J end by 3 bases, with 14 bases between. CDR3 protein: CASSDDSWGYEQYF. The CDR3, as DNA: TGTGCCAGTAGTGACGACAGTTGGGGCTACGAGCAGTACTTC.

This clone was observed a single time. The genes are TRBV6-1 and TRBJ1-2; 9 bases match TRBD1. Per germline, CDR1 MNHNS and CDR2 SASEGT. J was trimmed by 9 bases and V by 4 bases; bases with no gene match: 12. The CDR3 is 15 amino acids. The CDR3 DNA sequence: TGTGCCAGCAGTGGGCTAACCGGGACAGGGTATAGCTACACCTTC. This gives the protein CASSGLTGTGYSYTF.

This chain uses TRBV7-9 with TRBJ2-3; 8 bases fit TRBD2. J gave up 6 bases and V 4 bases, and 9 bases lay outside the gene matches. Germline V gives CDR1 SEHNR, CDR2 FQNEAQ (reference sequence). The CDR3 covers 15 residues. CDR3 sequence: CASSSPPGRGDTQYF. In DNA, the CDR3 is TGTGCCAGCAGCTCCCCGCCCGGGAGGGGGGATACGCAGTATTTT.

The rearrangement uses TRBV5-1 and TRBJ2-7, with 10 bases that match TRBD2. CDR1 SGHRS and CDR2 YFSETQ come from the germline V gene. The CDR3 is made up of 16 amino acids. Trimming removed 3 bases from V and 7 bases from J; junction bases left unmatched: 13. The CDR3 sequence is CASSSPYSGRRGEQYF. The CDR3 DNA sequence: TGCGCCAGCAGCTCCCCTTATAGCGGGAGGAGAGGAGAGCAGTACTTC.

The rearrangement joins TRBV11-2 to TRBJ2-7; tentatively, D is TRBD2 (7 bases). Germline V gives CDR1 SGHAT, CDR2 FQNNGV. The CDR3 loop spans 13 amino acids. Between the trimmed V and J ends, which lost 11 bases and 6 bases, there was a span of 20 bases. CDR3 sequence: CAGGEGLISEQYF. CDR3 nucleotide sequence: TGTGCCGGGGGCGAGGGACTAATTTCCGAGCAGTACTTC.

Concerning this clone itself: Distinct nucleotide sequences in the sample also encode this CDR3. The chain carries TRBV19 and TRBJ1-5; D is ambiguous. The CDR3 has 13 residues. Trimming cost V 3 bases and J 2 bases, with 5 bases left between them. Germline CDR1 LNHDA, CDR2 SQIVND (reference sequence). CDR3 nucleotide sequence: TGTGCCAGTAGTATTGAGGGCAATCAGCCCCAGCATTTT. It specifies CASSIEGNQPQHF.

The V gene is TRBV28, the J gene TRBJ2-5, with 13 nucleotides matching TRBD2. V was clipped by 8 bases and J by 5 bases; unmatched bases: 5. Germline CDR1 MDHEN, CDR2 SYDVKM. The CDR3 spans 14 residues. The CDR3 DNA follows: TGTGCCAGCGCCACTAGCGGGAGGGCCGAGACCCAGTACTTC. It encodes CASATSGRAETQYF. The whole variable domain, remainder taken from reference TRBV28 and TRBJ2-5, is DVKVTQSSRYLVKRTGEKVFLECVQDMDHENMFWYRQDPGLGLRLIYFSYDVKMKEKGDIPEGYSVSREKKERFSLILESASTNQTSMYLCASATSGRAETQYFGPGTRLLVL.

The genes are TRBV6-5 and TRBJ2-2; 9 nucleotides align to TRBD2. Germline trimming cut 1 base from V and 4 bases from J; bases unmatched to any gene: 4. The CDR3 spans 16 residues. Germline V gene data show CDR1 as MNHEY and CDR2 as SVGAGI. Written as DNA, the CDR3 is TGTGCCAGCAGTTACTGGCTAGCGGGAATCACCGGGGAGCTGTTTTTT. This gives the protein CASSYWLAGITGELFF.

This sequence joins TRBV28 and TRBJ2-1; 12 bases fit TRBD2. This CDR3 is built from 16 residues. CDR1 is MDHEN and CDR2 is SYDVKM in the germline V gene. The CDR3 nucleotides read TGTCCACCGACTAGCGGGAGACTTTTCTCCTACAATGAGCAGTTCTTC. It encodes CPPTSGRLFSYNEQFF.

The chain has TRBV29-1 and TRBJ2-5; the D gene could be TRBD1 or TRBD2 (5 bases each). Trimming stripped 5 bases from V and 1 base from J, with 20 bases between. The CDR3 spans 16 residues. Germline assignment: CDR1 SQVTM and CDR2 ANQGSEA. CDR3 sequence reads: CSVHLKGQGVQETQYF. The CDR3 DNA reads TGCAGCGTTCACCTCAAAGGGCAGGGAGTCCAAGAGACCCAGTACTTC.

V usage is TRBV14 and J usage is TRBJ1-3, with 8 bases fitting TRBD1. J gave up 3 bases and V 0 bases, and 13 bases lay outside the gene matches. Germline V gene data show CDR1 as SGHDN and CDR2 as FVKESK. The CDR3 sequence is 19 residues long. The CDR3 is CASSQEDRGLRFGGNTIYF. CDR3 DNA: TGTGCCAGCAGCCAAGAAGACAGGGGTTTGAGGTTCGGTGGAAACACCATATATTTT.

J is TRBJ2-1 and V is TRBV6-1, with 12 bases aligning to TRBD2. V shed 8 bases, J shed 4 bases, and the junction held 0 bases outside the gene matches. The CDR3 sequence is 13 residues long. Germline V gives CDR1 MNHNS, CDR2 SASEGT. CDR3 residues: CASLAGGYNEQFF. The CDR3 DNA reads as TGTGCCAGCCTAGCGGGAGGGTACAATGAGCAGTTCTTC.